One sample yielded the 23 T cell receptor beta chains listed below, sequenced in a study of control samples from healthy donors and cancer patients. Using immunoSEQ multiplex PCR, the repertoire was profiled, and TCRdb retains in-frame clones only, with some absent. Among roughly 120,000 clones listed, around 90% were seen once. Specimen: blood. These TCRs come from a woman in her 70s in good health.

This rearrangement joins TRBV4-3 to TRBJ1-1, with D tentatively TRBD1 (5 bases). The CDR3 extends over 14 amino acids. The V end lost 2 bases, the J end lost 3 bases, and 10 bases lay between the germline ends. Germline lookup yields CDR1 LGHNA and CDR2 YSLEER. CDR3 nucleotide sequence: TGCGCCAGCAGCCAATTGGGAGGGGACACTGAAGCTTTCTTT. Encoded protein: CASSQLGGDTEAFF.

J is TRBJ2-2 and V is TRBV5-1; 8 bases align to TRBD1. V shed 4 bases, J shed 3 bases, and the junction held 5 bases outside the gene matches. CDR1 is SGHRS and CDR2 is YFSETQ in the germline V gene. This CDR3 has 15 residues. CDR3 sequence (DNA): TGCGCCAGCAGCCCTCGGACAGGGTACACCGGGGAGCTGTTTTTT. Its protein product is CASSPRTGYTGELFF.

This clone was counted between two and nine times. This chain connects TRBV10-3 to TRBJ1-3; a possible D gene is TRBD1 (6 bases). V lost 7 bases and J lost 4, with 11 bases in between. CDR3 length equals 13 residues. CDR1 and CDR2 (germline): ENHRY, SYGVKD. Written as DNA, the CDR3 is TGTGCCATCACAGGGGTTGTCGGAAACACCATATATTTT. Translated: CAITGVVGNTIYF.

The rearrangement uses TRBV19 and TRBJ1-5; tentative D call: TRBD1 (5 bases). Germline V lookup: CDR1 LNHDA, CDR2 SQIVND (reference sequence). V lost 4 bases and J lost 0, with 10 bases in between. The CDR3 is 15 amino acids. In nucleotides, the CDR3 is TGTGCCAGTAGTACCCGACAGAGTAGCAATCAGCCCCAGCATTTT. It specifies CASSTRQSSNQPQHF. The complete variable domain, with remaining parts taken from reference TRBV19 and TRBJ1-5, reads DGGITQSPKYLFRKEGQNVTLSCEQNLNHDAMYWYRQDPGQGLRLIYYSQIVNDFQKGDIAEGYSVSREKKESFPLTVTSAQKNPTAFYLCASSTRQSSNQPQHFGDGTRLSIL.

The chain is built from TRBV6-6 and TRBJ1-3; the D is unclear. The V end was cut by 6 bases, the J end by 0 bases, with 9 bases between. This CDR3 is built from 14 residues. Per germline, CDR1 MNHNY and CDR2 SVGAGI (reference sequence). The CDR3 region is CASREQISGNTIYF. In nucleotides, the CDR3 is TGTGCCAGCAGGGAACAGATCTCTGGAAACACCATATATTTT.

The gene calls are TRBV6-2 or TRBV6-3 and TRBJ1-5; 10 bases fit TRBD1. The CDR3 consists of 15 residues. CDR1 is MNHEY, CDR2 SVGEGT, per germline. J gave up 6 bases and V 5 bases, and 7 bases lay outside the gene matches. CDR3 DNA: TGTGCCAGCAGTCCACGGGACAGGGGCTCTCAGCCCCAGCATTTT. It yields the protein CASSPRDRGSQPQHF.

J is TRBJ2-2 and V is TRBV19, with D unresolved. Germline CDR1 LNHDA, CDR2 SQIVND (reference sequence). The V gene lost 5 bases and the J gene lost 6 bases, with 13 bases spanning the gap. The CDR3 has 14 amino acids. The CDR3 here is CASSALNGAGELFF. CDR3 nucleotide sequence: TGTGCCAGTAGTGCCCTCAATGGGGCCGGGGAGCTGTTTTTT.

CDR3 region: CASSLGKSYTF. CDR3 coding DNA: TGTGCCAGCAGCTTAGGGAAGAGCTACACCTTC. This rearrangement joins TRBV11-2 to TRBJ1-2; D is unclear. Germline assignment: CDR1 SGHAT and CDR2 FQNNGV. This CDR3 has 11 residues. The V and J ends lost 1 base and 9 bases respectively, with 6 bases between them. Complete variable domain (other parts from reference TRBV11-2 and TRBJ1-2): EAGVAQSPRYKIIEKRQSVAFWCNPISGHATLYWYQQILGQGPKLLIQFQNNGVVDDSQLPKDRFSAERLKGVDSTLKIQPAKLEDSAVYLCASSLGKSYTFGSGTRLTVV.

The chain carries TRBV7-3 and TRBJ2-3, with 9 positions matching TRBD2. Germline assignment: CDR1 SGHTA and CDR2 FQGTGA. V dropped 5 bases and J dropped 3; count of bases not matched to a gene: 9. The CDR3 consists of 16 residues. CDR3 sequence (DNA): TGTGCCAGCAGCGCACTGCTAGCGGGGACTACAGATACGCAGTATTTT. The encoded protein is CASSALLAGTTDTQYF.

The rearrangement links TRBV10-3 to TRBJ1-1; 7 bases are shared with TRBD1. This CDR3 has 14 amino acids. Per germline, CDR1 ENHRY and CDR2 SYGVKD. Germline trimming cut 3 bases from V and 6 bases from J; bases unmatched to any gene: 7. DNA of the CDR3: TGTGCCATCAGTGACGGGGCAGGGGGTTCTGAAGCTTTCTTT. Residues: CAISDGAGGSEAFF.

The rearrangement links TRBV3-1 (or the pseudogene TRBV3-2) to TRBJ1-4; 7 nucleotides agree with TRBD1. The CDR3 runs to 15 residues. Looked up from germline, CDR1 is LGHDT and CDR2 is YNNKEL (reference sequence). V lost 1 base to trimming and J lost 8 bases; unmatched junction nucleotides: 7. The CDR3 nucleotides are TGTGCCAGCAGCCAAGGAACAGGGGTAGTCGAAAAACTGTTTTTT. Residues: CASSQGTGVVEKLFF.

This chain connects TRBV28 to TRBJ1-1; tentatively, D is TRBD1 (5 bases). The CDR3 consists of 13 residues. Trimming pared 9 bases from V and 2 bases from J, leaving 13 bases between. Germline V CDR1 and CDR2: MDHEN, SYDVKM. The CDR3 loop is CASQWGGNTEAFF. The CDR3 DNA is TGTGCCAGTCAATGGGGGGGAAACACTGAAGCTTTCTTT. The complete variable domain, with remaining parts taken from reference TRBV28 and TRBJ1-1, reads DVKVTQSSRYLVKRTGEKVFLECVQDMDHENMFWYRQDPGLGLRLIYFSYDVKMKEKGDIPEGYSVSREKKERFSLILESASTNQTSMYLCASQWGGNTEAFFGQGTRLTVV.

This clone turned up a few times. This rearrangement joins TRBV2 to TRBJ1-1; D is unresolved. V gave up 7 bases and J gave up 1 base, with 10 bases separating them. The CDR3 spans 13 residues. CDR1 is SNHLY and CDR2 is FYNNEI in the germline V gene. CDR3 in DNA: TGTGCCAGCATGATCCCCGGGAACACTGAAGCTTTCTTT. Translation gives CASMIPGNTEAFF.

The rearrangement joins TRBV11-2 to TRBJ1-4; 11 bases are a match to TRBD1. The CDR3 is 15 amino acids. V was clipped by 3 bases and J by 7 bases; unmatched bases: 4. Germline CDR1 reads SGHAT; CDR2 reads FQNNGV. The CDR3 reads CASSFSGTGGEKLFF. CDR3 in DNA: TGTGCCAGCAGCTTTTCCGGGACAGGGGGTGAAAAACTGTTTTTT. Looking up the rest from reference TRBV11-2 and TRBJ1-4 gives the full variable domain: EAGVAQSPRYKIIEKRQSVAFWCNPISGHATLYWYQQILGQGPKLLIQFQNNGVVDDSQLPKDRFSAERLKGVDSTLKIQPAKLEDSAVYLCASSFSGTGGEKLFFGSGTQLSVL.

This chain connects TRBV10-3 to TRBJ1-4; D is ambiguous. This CDR3 is built from 12 residues. The V end lost 2 bases, the J end lost 10 bases, and 8 bases lay between the germline ends. Germline V gene data show CDR1 as ENHRY and CDR2 as SYGVKD. CDR3 bases: TGTGCCATCAGTGAGGGCCCGGGAAAACTGTTTTTT. This codes for CAISEGPGKLFF.

This chain links TRBV7-9 with TRBJ1-1, with a weak D call TRBD1 (6 bases). Germline CDR1 SEHNR, CDR2 FQNEAQ (reference sequence). The CDR3 loop spans 12 amino acids. V was trimmed by 11 bases and J by 3 bases, leaving 13 bases between them. The DNA for the CDR3 is TGTGCCGGCCTACAGGGTGACACTGAAGCTTTCTTT. Encoded protein: CAGLQGDTEAFF.

The chain combines TRBV9 with TRBJ2-3, with D uncertain. Deletions cut 7 bases from V and 2 bases from J, with 14 bases between. This CDR3 comprises 14 residues. CDR1 and CDR2 (germline): SGDLS, YYNGEE. The CDR3 DNA sequence: TGTGCCAGCCCCCTCGGAGCTCACACAGATACGCAGTATTTT. It yields the protein CASPLGAHTDTQYF.

The rearrangement links TRBV25-1 to TRBJ2-1, with a possible D match to TRBD2 (5 bases). Germline V lookup: CDR1 MGHDK, CDR2 SYGVNS. The CDR3 runs 16 residues. Trimming stripped 1 base from V and 1 base from J, with 11 bases between. The CDR3: CASSEFGGRSYNEQFF. The CDR3 coding sequence is TGTGCCAGCAGTGAATTTGGAGGAAGGTCCTACAATGAGCAGTTCTTC.

The chain is built from TRBV9 and TRBJ2-5, with D tentatively TRBD2 (7 bases). Germline-derived CDR1 and CDR2 are SGDLS and YYNGEE. There are 16 residues in the CDR3. V was clipped by 0 bases and J by 1 base, with 13 bases between them. The CDR3 DNA is TGTGCCAGCAGCGTAGCGGGGGGCGGGGGCCAAGAGACCCAGTACTTC. Its translation is CASSVAGGGGQETQYF.

The V and J genes are TRBV24-1 and TRBJ2-1; a possible D gene is TRBD1 (6 bases). Trimming stripped 3 bases from V and 9 bases from J, with 11 bases between. The germline CDR1 and CDR2 sequences are KGHDR and SFDVKD. CDR3 length: 13 amino acids. CDR3 in amino acids: CATSDLTGFEQFF. CDR3 nucleotides: TGTGCCACCAGTGATCTCACAGGGTTTGAGCAGTTCTTC.

The chain employs TRBV7-2 and TRBJ1-6, with D possibly being TRBD1 (6 bases). The CDR3 length is 14 residues. V was shortened by 3 bases and J by 6 bases, with 9 bases between the two germline ends. Germline values: CDR1 SGHTA, CDR2 FQGNSA. DNA of the CDR3: TGTGCCAGCAGCTTCGCAGGGGCTAATTCACCCCTCCACTTT. Its protein is CASSFAGANSPLHF.

V is TRBV3-1 (or the pseudogene TRBV3-2) and J is TRBJ1-2; D is undetermined. Germline V gene sequence: CDR1 LGHDT, CDR2 YNNKEL (reference sequence). The CDR3 has 12 amino acids. Between the trimmed V and J ends, which lost 8 bases and 4 bases, there was a span of 11 bases. In DNA, the CDR3 is TGTGCCAGCTCCCTGGGAAGCTATGGCTACACCTTC. It is translated as CASSLGSYGYTF.

The rearrangement uses TRBV7-9 and TRBJ1-6; D uncertain. Germline V gene sequence: CDR1 SEHNR, CDR2 FQNEAQ (reference sequence). Trimming took 5 bases from V and 4 from J, leaving 9 bases between them. CDR3 length: 14 residues. DNA for the CDR3: TGTGCCAGCAGCCCCAGTAGTTATAATTCACCCCTCCACTTT. Translated, it gives CASSPSSYNSPLHF.